These 13 T cell receptor beta chains were all obtained from the same sample, sequenced in a study of T cell responses to AZD1222 COVID-19 vaccine. Only in-frame clones appear in the TCRdb table, and some are missing; sequencing was by immunoSEQ multiplex PCR. The sample yields around 170,000 clones, roughly 93% seen once. Sample: peripheral blood, taken on day 0 of AZD1222 vaccination. The receptors stem from an adult in good health.

The genes are TRBV28 and TRBJ2-1; tentative D call: TRBD1 (6 bases). The CDR3 runs to 15 residues. Trimming left V 3 bases short and J 4 bases short, with 13 bases between. The germline gives CDR1 MDHEN, CDR2 SYDVKM. The CDR3 spells CASSFNRVSYNEQFF. As DNA, the CDR3 is TGTGCCAGCAGTTTTAACAGGGTCTCATACAATGAGCAGTTCTTC.

The chain combines TRBV6-2 or TRBV6-3 with TRBJ2-7; the D is unclear. V lost 2 bases to trimming and J lost 4 bases, with 6 bases between them. This CDR3 comprises 12 residues. Per the germline V gene, CDR1 is MNHEY and CDR2 is SVGEGT. As DNA, the CDR3 is TGTGCCAGCAGTTACGTAGGATACGAGCAGTACTTC. Its protein is CASSYVGYEQYF.

V usage is TRBV2 and J usage is TRBJ1-5; 8 bases are shared with TRBD1. CDR3 length: 13 amino acids. Germline assignment: CDR1 SNHLY and CDR2 FYNNEI. V lost 3 bases to trimming and J lost 7 bases; unmatched junction nucleotides: 2. Here the CDR3 DNA reads TGTGCCAGCAGTGACAGGGGGCAGCAGCCCCAGCATTTT. It encodes CASSDRGQQPQHF.

This chain links TRBV19 with TRBJ1-6, with D perhaps TRBD1 (6 bases). This CDR3 comprises 14 residues. Between the trimmed V and J ends, which lost 6 bases and 5 bases, there was a span of 11 bases. From germline, CDR1 is LNHDA and CDR2 SQIVND (reference sequence). CDR3 in DNA: TGTGCCAGTAGGGTACAGGGAAATAATTCACCCCTCCACTTT. Amino acids: CASRVQGNNSPLHF. The variable domain in full, with the rest retrieved from reference TRBV19 and TRBJ1-6, is DGGITQSPKYLFRKEGQNVTLSCEQNLNHDAMYWYRQDPGQGLRLIYYSQIVNDFQKGDIAEGYSVSREKKESFPLTVTSAQKNPTAFYLCASRVQGNNSPLHFGNGTRLTVT.

The V call is TRBV10-1, the J call TRBJ2-2, with D unresolved. Trimming took 6 bases from V and 6 from J, leaving 17 bases between them. CDR1 and CDR2 from the germline V gene are WNHNN and SYGVQD (reference sequence). The CDR3 spans 15 residues. The CDR3 coding sequence is TGCGCCAGCAGCGTCGGGTCGGGTCGTCCCGGGGAGCTGTTTTTT. Translation gives CASSVGSGRPGELFF.

The chain is built from TRBV18 and TRBJ1-2, with 8 bases aligning to TRBD1. V shed 3 bases, J shed 8 bases, and the junction held 8 bases outside the gene matches. Germline loops: CDR1 KGHSH, CDR2 LQKENI. The CDR3 contains 14 residues. CDR3 nucleotide sequence: TGTGCCAGCTCACCGGGGGCGACAGGGGAAGGCTACACCTTC. This translates into CASSPGATGEGYTF.

The chain couples TRBV6-4 to TRBJ1-1; 7 nucleotides line up with TRBD1. With V trimmed by 4 bases and J by 5 bases, 7 bases remained unmatched. In germline, CDR1 is MRHNA, CDR2 SNTAGT. The CDR3 is 14 amino acids. CDR3 DNA sequence: TGTGCCAGCAGTGTTTCGACAGGGTCAACTGAAGCTTTCTTT. As protein: CASSVSTGSTEAFF.

The chain recombines TRBV5-1 with TRBJ2-7, with D tentatively TRBD1 (5 bases). The germline V gene has CDR1 SGHRS and CDR2 YFSETQ. The CDR3 is 14 amino acids. Trimming cost V 2 bases and J 2 bases, with 11 bases left between them. CDR3 coding DNA: TGCGCCAGCAGCTTAACAGGCGGTACCTACGAGCAGTACTTC. Translated, it gives CASSLTGGTYEQYF.

The CDR3 DNA follows: TGCAGCGTTGTTTGGTTGGGCACAGATACGCAGTATTTT. As protein: CSVVWLGTDTQYF. V gene TRBV29-1 combines with J gene TRBJ2-3; no reliable D call. V was pared by 4 bases and J by 1 base, with 9 bases between. CDR1 is SQVTM and CDR2 is ANQGSEA in the germline V gene. The CDR3 is made up of 13 amino acids.

The CDR3 loop is CASSLLRGLGETQYF. The CDR3 DNA reads TGTGCCAGCAGCTTGCTAAGGGGGTTAGGAGAGACCCAGTACTTC. The V call is TRBV5-6, the J call TRBJ2-5, with D perhaps TRBD1 (6 bases). With 1 base removed from V and 4 bases from J, the gap between germline ends came to 14 bases. This CDR3 contains 15 residues. Germline loops: CDR1 SGHDT, CDR2 YYEEEE.

The sample holds many counts of this clone. The V call is TRBV19, the J call TRBJ2-1, with 10 bases matching TRBD2. The J segment lost 1 base and the V segment lost 3 bases, leaving 9 bases of the junction unmatched. CDR1 LNHDA and CDR2 SQIVND come from the germline V gene (reference sequence). The CDR3 is 18 amino acids. The CDR3 DNA is TGTGCCAGTAGTATCAGGGCTAGCGGGAGCATTTCCTACAATGAGCAGTTCTTC. As protein: CASSIRASGSISYNEQFF. Variable domain in full (rest from reference TRBV19 and TRBJ2-1): DGGITQSPKYLFRKEGQNVTLSCEQNLNHDAMYWYRQDPGQGLRLIYYSQIVNDFQKGDIAEGYSVSREKKESFPLTVTSAQKNPTAFYLCASSIRASGSISYNEQFFGPGTRLTVL.

The chain links TRBV9 to TRBJ2-7; 9 nucleotides match TRBD1. Germline trimming cut 0 bases from V and 4 bases from J; bases unmatched to any gene: 5. The CDR3 contains 15 residues. CDR1 and CDR2 (germline): SGDLS, YYNGEE. CDR3 in amino acids: CASSVGTGGLYEQYF. DNA of the CDR3: TGTGCCAGCAGCGTAGGAACAGGGGGCCTATACGAGCAGTACTTC.

This clone came up a few times. V is TRBV7-2 and J is TRBJ2-1; the D call may be TRBD1 or TRBD2 (6 bases each). Per the germline V gene, CDR1 is SGHTA and CDR2 is FQGNSA. The CDR3 loop spans 16 amino acids. V was clipped by 1 base and J by 4 bases, with 14 bases between them. CDR3 sequence (DNA): TGTGCCAGCAGCTTAGATGAGGGGGGTGGATACAATGAGCAGTTCTTC. Protein: CASSLDEGGGYNEQFF. Together with reference TRBV7-2 and TRBJ2-1, the CDR3 gives the full variable domain: GAGVSQSPSNKVTEKGKDVELRCDPISGHTALYWYRQSLGQGLEFLIYFQGNSAPDKSGLPSDRFSAERTGGSVSTLTIQRTQQEDSAVYLCASSLDEGGGYNEQFFGPGTRLTVL.